A single sample is the source of the 24 T cell receptor beta chains below, sequenced in a study of blood T cells in healthy people across ages. A second about 7 to 12 cycle PCR used barcoded and J-beta primers. A single record per CDR3 protein comes from TCRdb applying MiXCR to the 5' RACE reads. The data contain around 1.5 million distinct CDR3 sequences, about 35% of them singletons. Sample: blood. The source of these receptors is a young woman in good health.

J is TRBJ2-4 and V is TRBV7-9; the D gene is possibly TRBD1 (6 bases). CDR3 length: 17 residues. In germline, CDR1 is SEHNR, CDR2 FQNEAQ (reference sequence). V was pared by 7 bases and J by 2 bases, with 21 bases between. Here the CDR3 DNA reads TGTGCCAGCAACCCCCGTTGGGCAGGGGATACCAAAAACATTCAGTACTTC. Translated, it gives CASNPRWAGDTKNIQYF.

This clonotype was counted a few times. This chain joins TRBV20-1 and TRBJ2-5; D is unresolved. The CDR3 runs 15 residues. The ends were cut back, 0 bases at V and 2 bases at J, with 13 bases in the middle. Germline lookup yields CDR1 DFQATT and CDR2 SNEGSKA (reference sequence). CDR3 sequence reads: CSARDSQTPQETQYF. The CDR3 DNA sequence: TGCAGTGCTAGAGATTCACAGACTCCTCAAGAGACCCAGTACTTC.

The gene calls are TRBV20-1 and TRBJ2-2; unclear D gene. This CDR3 comprises 14 residues. V shed 1 base and J shed 1 base, with 7 bases lying between them. From germline, CDR1 is DFQATT and CDR2 SNEGSKA (reference sequence). CDR3 in DNA: TGCAGTGCTAGAGCTTCAGAGAACACCGGGGAGCTGTTTTTT. Its protein is CSARASENTGELFF.

In this sample, this clonotype turned up a few times. The V call is TRBV25-1, the J call TRBJ2-3; D not resolved. The CDR3 runs to 16 residues. Germline values: CDR1 MGHDK, CDR2 SYGVNS. The V and J ends lost 3 bases and 5 bases respectively, with 18 bases between them. CDR3 coding DNA: TGTGCCAGCAGTGATAATCGACCGGGTCTAGGAGATACGCAGTATTTT. Residues: CASSDNRPGLGDTQYF.

The genes are TRBV2 and TRBJ1-2, with TRBD1 matching 9 bases. This CDR3 is built from 14 residues. Germline lookup yields CDR1 SNHLY and CDR2 FYNNEI. V lost 3 bases to trimming and J lost 7 bases; unmatched junction nucleotides: 6. The CDR3: CASSDTGGISGYTF. CDR3 bases: TGTGCCAGCAGTGATACAGGGGGCATCTCTGGCTACACCTTC.

This clonotype occurred a few times. The gene calls are TRBV20-1 and TRBJ2-7, with a weak D call TRBD2 (6 bases). The germline CDR1 and CDR2 sequences are DFQATT and SNEGSKA (reference sequence). The CDR3 loop spans 14 amino acids. Trimming stripped 6 bases from V and 7 bases from J, with 22 bases between. CDR3 nucleotide sequence: TGCAGTGCCATGCTAGCGAACGAGTCGGGAGAGCAGTACTTC. Encoded protein: CSAMLANESGEQYF.

This clonotype was seen many times. This rearrangement joins TRBV10-3 to TRBJ2-6; D is undetermined. This CDR3 comprises 16 residues. Trimming took 4 bases from V and 2 from J, leaving 12 bases between them. CDR1 is ENHRY and CDR2 is SYGVKD in the germline V gene. Here the CDR3 DNA reads TGTGCCATCAGTGGGGCGGCGTCCCCTGGGGCCAACGTCCTGACTTTC. The encoded protein is CAISGAASPGANVLTF.

The chain carries TRBV12-3 or TRBV12-4 and TRBJ2-5, with a weak D call TRBD1 (6 bases). With 2 bases removed from V and 5 bases from J, the gap between germline ends came to 15 bases. The CDR3 extends over 15 amino acids. The CDR3 loop is CASSLTQGMRETQYF. As DNA, the CDR3 is TGTGCCAGCAGTTTAACCCAGGGGATGAGGGAGACCCAGTACTTC.

The chain carries TRBV24-1 and TRBJ2-1; TRBD2 aligns across 9 bases. The CDR3 loop spans 17 amino acids. Trimming removed 9 bases from V and 0 bases from J; junction bases left unmatched: 11. Looked up from germline, CDR1 is KGHDR and CDR2 is SFDVKD. DNA of the CDR3: TGTGCCACCGGGACTAGCTTGGCGGGACACTCCTACAATGAGCAGTTCTTC. Amino acid sequence: CATGTSLAGHSYNEQFF.

The V call is TRBV20-1, the J call TRBJ2-7; 14 bases align to TRBD2. The CDR3 has 14 residues. The V segment lost 4 bases and the J segment 3 bases; nucleotides outside the gene matches: 2. In germline, CDR1 is DFQATT, CDR2 SNEGSKA (reference sequence). The CDR3 protein is CSAIGTSGGYEQYF. The CDR3 DNA is TGCAGTGCTATCGGGACTAGCGGGGGCTACGAGCAGTACTTC.

This clonotype was observed a few times. The V gene is TRBV4-1, the J gene TRBJ2-7, with D unclear. V was pared by 0 bases and J by 4 bases, with 28 bases between. Germline V gene data show CDR1 as MGHRA and CDR2 as YSYEKL. This CDR3 has 20 residues. CDR3 region: CASSQDTQSAQWVDLYEQYF. CDR3 nucleotides: TGCGCCAGCAGCCAAGATACCCAATCGGCCCAGTGGGTTGACCTTTACGAGCAGTACTTC.

V and J are TRBV5-1 and TRBJ2-3, with a tentative D call TRBD2 (6 bases). Germline V gene data show CDR1 as SGHRS and CDR2 as YFSETQ. V was shortened by 4 bases and J by 0 bases, with 12 bases between the two germline ends. This CDR3 comprises 15 residues. CDR3 DNA: TGCGCCAGCAGCCCCCTAGCGTACAGCACAGATACGCAGTATTTT. Residues: CASSPLAYSTDTQYF.

This sequence joins TRBV3-1 and TRBJ1-3, with a weak D call TRBD1 (5 bases). The CDR3 sequence is 17 residues long. CDR1 and CDR2 (germline): LGHDT, YNNKEL (reference sequence). The V gene lost 3 bases and the J gene lost 2 bases, with 17 bases spanning the gap. The CDR3 sequence is CASSHSVGVVAGNTIYF. In DNA, the CDR3 is TGTGCCAGCAGCCATTCAGTAGGGGTCGTAGCTGGAAACACCATATATTTT.

There are many counts of this clonotype. The chain joins TRBV15 to TRBJ2-7; D remains unclear. The germline V and J ends were trimmed by 0 bases and 0 bases, with 6 bases remaining between them. Germline V gene lookup returns CDR1 LNHNV and CDR2 YYDKDF (reference sequence). This CDR3 is 14 amino acids long. As DNA, the CDR3 is TGTGCCACCAGCAGAGATCCGAGCTCCTACGAGCAGTACTTC. Amino acids: CATSRDPSSYEQYF.

In this sample, this clonotype turned up a few times. The chain carries TRBV5-1 and TRBJ1-1, with a possible D match to TRBD1 (5 bases). V was pared by 7 bases and J by 6 bases, with 16 bases between. This CDR3 contains 13 residues. Germline values: CDR1 SGHRS, CDR2 YFSETQ. The CDR3 DNA reads as TGCGCCAGCCGCGGGACCGAGCGGGCTGAAGCTTTCTTT. This translates into CASRGTERAEAFF.

The chain recombines TRBV20-1 with TRBJ1-5; unclear D gene. The V and J ends lost 6 bases and 1 base respectively, with 16 bases between them. This CDR3 has 15 residues. Germline V gene lookup returns CDR1 DFQATT and CDR2 SNEGSKA (reference sequence). In DNA form, the CDR3 reads TGCAGTGCCGCCTCGAGGACCACCAGCAATCAGCCCCAGCATTTT. Its protein product is CSAASRTTSNQPQHF.

In its sample, this clonotype was seen a few times. This rearrangement joins TRBV10-3 to TRBJ1-2; D is undetermined. CDR3 length: 13 amino acids. Germline V gene sequence: CDR1 ENHRY, CDR2 SYGVKD. V was trimmed by 6 bases and J by 3 bases, leaving 11 bases between them. CDR3 region: CAIRRTEDYGYTF. CDR3 sequence (DNA): TGTGCCATCAGAAGGACGGAAGACTATGGCTACACCTTC.

The chain links TRBV20-1 to TRBJ1-1; D is unresolved. The V gene lost 1 base and the J gene lost 1 base, with 10 bases spanning the gap. This CDR3 has 14 residues. The germline gives CDR1 DFQATT, CDR2 SNEGSKA (reference sequence). CDR3 in amino acids: CSARVGRANTEAFF. CDR3 DNA: TGCAGTGCTAGAGTGGGGAGGGCGAACACTGAAGCTTTCTTT.

There are a few counts of this clonotype. This rearrangement joins TRBV14 to TRBJ1-4; the match to TRBD1 covers 9 bases. V was pared by 1 base and J by 5 bases, with 5 bases of the junction left unmatched. Germline lookup yields CDR1 SGHDN and CDR2 FVKESK. This CDR3 is built from 16 residues. This CDR3 reads CASSQGTGEPNEKLFF. In DNA, the CDR3 is TGTGCCAGCAGCCAAGGGACAGGGGAACCGAATGAAAAACTGTTTTTT.

This clonotype was counted a few times. The V call is TRBV15, the J call TRBJ2-3, with TRBD2 identical over 7 bases. Germline CDR1 is LNHNV and CDR2 is YYDKDF (reference sequence). The V gene end was trimmed by 0 bases and the J gene end by 10 bases; junction bases not matched to a gene: 4. This CDR3 region has 13 residues. CDR3 bases: TGTGCCACCAGCAGAGAGGGGGGGAGGGCGCAGTATTTT. Protein sequence: CATSREGGRAQYF. Supplemented by reference TRBV15 and TRBJ2-3, the full variable domain reads DAMVIQNPRYQVTQFGKPVTLSCSQTLNHNVMYWYQQKSSQAPKLLFHYYDKDFNNEADTPDNFQSRRPNTSFCFLDIRSPGLGDTAMYLCATSREGGRAQYFGPGTRLTVL.

This clonotype was observed a handful of times. The chain recombines TRBV4-1 with TRBJ2-7; tentatively, D is TRBD2 (5 bases). The CDR3 is 15 residues long. The V gene's germline CDR1 is MGHRA and CDR2 YSYEKL. Trimming shortened V by 1 base and J by 0 bases, and 10 bases separated the two germline ends. CDR3 coding DNA: TGCGCCAGCAGCCAAGCTGGGGAGTTCTCCTACGAGCAGTACTTC. It encodes CASSQAGEFSYEQYF.

The V call is TRBV27, the J call TRBJ2-7, with TRBD2 matching 10 bases. The trim removed 4 bases at V and 1 base at J, leaving 10 bases unmatched. The germline V gene encodes CDR1 MNHEY and CDR2 SMNVEV (reference sequence). The CDR3 consists of 17 residues. CDR3 bases: TGTGCCAGCAGTTCCCGTAGTAGCGGGGGGTCATCCTACGAGCAGTACTTC. This encodes CASSSRSSGGSSYEQYF.

A single count supports this clonotype. V is TRBV3-1 and J is TRBJ2-3, with unresolved D. This CDR3 is 13 amino acids long. V lost 0 bases and J lost 10, with 11 bases in between. Germline V gives CDR1 LGHDT, CDR2 YNNKEL (reference sequence). CDR3: CASSQDNLPPQYF. CDR3 nucleotides: TGTGCCAGCAGCCAAGATAATTTACCCCCGCAGTATTTT.

The sample holds a few counts of this clonotype. The rearrangement links TRBV20-1 to TRBJ2-7; TRBD1 agrees at 11 bases. Looked up from germline, CDR1 is DFQATT and CDR2 is SNEGSKA (reference sequence). The V gene end was trimmed by 6 bases and the J gene end by 4 bases; junction bases not matched to a gene: 8. This CDR3 has 14 amino acids. The CDR3 DNA is TGCAGTGCCCTGGGACAGGGGGTCCGATACGAGCAGTACTTC. It translates to CSALGQGVRYEQYF.